This TCR beta chain was recovered during a study of blood T cell repertoires in COVID-19. Background on the study: The United States, Italy and Spain were the sources of the acute and convalescent COVID-19 samples. Sample material is recorded as cDNA or gDNA derived from T cells, B-cell-depleted T cells, or PBMCs.

With 4 bases clipped from V and 3 bases from J, the junction kept 13 bases outside the gene matches. Germline assignment: CDR1 MDHEN and CDR2 SYDVKM. There are 17 residues in the CDR3. Per the original data handling: Amplification of reference gene primers was used by the study to estimate nucleated cell counts. TCRdb's table, derived via immunoSEQ multiplex PCR, lists solely in-frame clones and lacks some. V and J calls and clone size are as listed in that table; D and trimming were resolved from the DNA. The data hold fewer than 300,000 clones, with about four fifths observed a single time. The sequence was obtained from a woman aged 18-35 years with acute or convalescent COVID-19. The sequenced material came from peripheral blood. This chain uses TRBV28 with TRBJ1-2; TRBD1 aligns across 8 bases. The CDR3 sequence is CASSSPPGQEGYYGYTF. CDR3 in DNA: TGTGCCAGCAGTTCGCCTCCGGGACAGGAAGGATACTATGGCTACACCTTC.